This T cell receptor (beta chain) was identified during a study of siplizumab effects on memory and regulatory T cells. General study findings and limits: Mappable CD4+ clones that were alloreactive averaged approximately 64% Treg-derived with siplizumab versus 26.9% in controls. Alloreactive sequences whose origin lay in unstimulated CD4+ memory cells were significantly reduced by siplizumab.

Remarks on this clone: Its target is not known.

Assays were performed on roughly 94,000 TCR templates per sample. The assay was immunoSEQ multiplex PCR, and TCRdb's table has in-frame clones only and misses some. The table has 110,000 or so clones, about 93% seen once. Germline V gives CDR1 LNHDA, CDR2 SQIVND (reference sequence). Deletions cut 6 bases from V and 6 bases from J, with 18 bases between. The CDR3 covers 15 residues. Source material: CD4+ T cells sorted from blood. This clonotype originated in a human donor in good health. The genes are TRBV19 and TRBJ2-4, with a possible D match to TRBD1 (5 bases). CDR3: CASRAGISLGNIQYF. The CDR3, as DNA: TGTGCCAGTAGGGCAGGGATATCCCTTGGAAACATTCAGTACTTC.